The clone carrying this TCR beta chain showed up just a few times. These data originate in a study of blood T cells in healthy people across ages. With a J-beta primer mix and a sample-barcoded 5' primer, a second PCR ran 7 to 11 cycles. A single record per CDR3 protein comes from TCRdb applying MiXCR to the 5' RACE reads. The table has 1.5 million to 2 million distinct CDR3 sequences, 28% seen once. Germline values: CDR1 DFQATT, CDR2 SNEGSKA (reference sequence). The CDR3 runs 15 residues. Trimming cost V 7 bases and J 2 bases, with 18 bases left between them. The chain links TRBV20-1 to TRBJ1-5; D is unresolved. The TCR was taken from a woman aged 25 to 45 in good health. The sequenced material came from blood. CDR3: CSGATGTVGNQPQHF. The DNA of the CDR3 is TGCAGTGGAGCGACCGGAACGGTCGGCAATCAGCCCCAGCATTTT.